Included here is one TCR beta chain sequence, with context. Its antigen is currently not known. Per-base quality was not reported, and no clone a single base away is much larger than it. Participants in the prospective study were enrolled through a virtual design, were aged roughly 18 to 95 years, and lived in about two dozen United States geographic areas. To assign participants to cohorts, the prospective study relied on clinical history that participants themselves reported in a screening survey and a study questionnaire. In the prospective study, whole blood, serum and a nasopharyngeal or oropharyngeal swab were collected from each participant by mobile phlebotomists. Over a roughly two-month period, participants in the prospective study had the option of providing additional blood draws and questionnaires. Blood samples from the prospective study were shipped frozen or at room temperature prior to DNA extraction.

This entry is derived from a study of blood T cell repertoires in COVID-19 (TCRdb year 2020). Broadly, across the study: The collaborator samples originated in the United States, Italy and Spain and spanned the acute and convalescent phases of COVID-19. The prospective study material was composed of cDNA or gDNA derived from T cells, B-cell-depleted T cells, or PBMCs. Subjects who had been exposed to COVID-19, were actively infected with it, or had recovered from it provided the deeply sampled blood TCRbeta repertoires that made up the dataset. The repertoires were released in a freely available public database intended as a resource for research on the immune response to SARS-CoV-2. Samples came from the ongoing ImmuneRACE study (first 160 participants) plus 1,254 subjects from 6 global collaborators. A de-identified subject ID, COVID-19 status, age in years and sex were almost always included in the sample metadata. Where HLA class I and class II types were available, the types were taken from metadata supplied by the sample provider, not from assay-based typing. Results and caveats for the whole study, not just this receptor: The quantity of clinical and demographic metadata differed by source and by participant and was supplied without curation.

The immunoSEQ Assay, a bias-controlled multiplex PCR, was used to amplify TCRbeta CDR3 regions from genomic DNA. The authors' analysis ran thus. Nucleated cell counts per sample were estimated from amplification of reference gene primers within the assay. To quantify the absolute abundance of each unique TCRbeta CDR3 rearrangement, sequence reads were collapsed and filtered. Productive Simpson clonality was computed per sample as the square root of Simpson's diversity index over productive rearrangements. TCRdb took over this immuneACCESS table, retaining in-frame rearrangements with V and J assigned. Such tables are incomplete; in checked studies, under half of the missing clones stem from an unresolved V gene, and the remainder is unexplained. V and J calls and clone size come straight from that table; D and trimming were deduced from the DNA. For this sample the table gives more than 200,000 clones, of which roughly nine tenths were detected only once. The top ten clones comprise roughly 6.3% of the sample.

This clonotype originated in a woman aged 30 to 39 with acute COVID-19. The sample was PBMCs or T cells enriched from blood (not recorded which).

The sequence in DNA is TGTGCCAGCAGCAGTGGGACAGGGGGCTCTGGGGCCAACGTCCTGACTTTC. Its translation reads: CASSSGTGGSGANVLTF. The chain is made from TRBV28 and TRBJ2-6; 11 of the junction bases match TRBD1. There are 17 amino acids in the CDR3, from cysteine to phenylalanine inclusive. The retained sequence is limited to the CDR3, 51 bases, with the frame set at the first base. Compared with germline, V lacks 6 bases and J lacks 0 bases; bases without a gene match: 4. The germline V gene encodes CDR1 MDHEN and CDR2 SYDVKM.